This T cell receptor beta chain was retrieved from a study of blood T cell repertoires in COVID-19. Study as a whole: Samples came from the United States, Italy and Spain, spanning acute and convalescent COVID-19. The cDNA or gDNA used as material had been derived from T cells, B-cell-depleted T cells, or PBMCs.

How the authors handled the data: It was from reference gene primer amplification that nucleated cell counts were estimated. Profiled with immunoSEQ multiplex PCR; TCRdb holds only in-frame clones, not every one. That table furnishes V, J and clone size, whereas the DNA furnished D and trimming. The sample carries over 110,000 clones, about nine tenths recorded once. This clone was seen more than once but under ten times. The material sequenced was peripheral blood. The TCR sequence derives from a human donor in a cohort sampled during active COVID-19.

For the CDR3, the DNA is TGTGCCAGCAGGGGAACAGGGAGCAACACTGAAGCTTTCTTT. This codes for CASRGTGSNTEAFF. The chain couples TRBV3-1 (or the pseudogene TRBV3-2) to TRBJ1-1; possibly TRBD1 for D (6 bases). The germline gives CDR1 LGHDT, CDR2 YNNKEL (reference sequence). V lost 6 bases, J lost 2 bases, and 13 bases lay in between. This CDR3 is built from 14 residues.